Listed below are T cell receptor beta chains from one sample, sequenced in a study of blood T cells in healthy people across ages. TCRdb reprocessed the 5' RACE reads with MiXCR, giving one entry per CDR3 protein. The data contain around 2 million distinct CDR3 sequences, 35% to 50% of them singletons. Sequencing used blood. These receptors were collected from a human donor in good health. Both conserved end residues are part of each CDR3. A D gene is named only where the DNA matches it firmly. Expanded clones are given a class, and other clones once, few, many or no size at all.

TRBJ2-1	TRBD2	NA	TRBV7-2	16	CASRTYSGAPYNEQFF	TGTGCCAGCAGGACCTATAGCGGGGCCCCCTACAATGAGCAGTTCTTC
TRBJ2-1	NA	NA	TRBV20-1	15	CSARDRERSYNEQFF	TGCAGTGCTAGAGACAGGGAACGCTCCTACAATGAGCAGTTCTTC
TRBJ1-4	NA	NA	TRBV6-6	15	CASSYSGLDNEKLFF	TGTGCCAGCAGTTACTCAGGGCTGGATAACGAAAAACTGTTTTTT
TRBJ2-5	NA	NA	TRBV29-1	14	CSVLLELLGETQYF	TGCAGCGTCTTGTTAGAGCTCCTGGGAGAGACCCAGTACTTC
TRBJ2-3	NA	NA	TRBV7-2	16	CASSPRGGGRGYTQYF	TGTGCCAGCAGCCCACGTGGGGGGGGCCGTGGGTATACGCAGTATTTT
TRBJ1-2	NA	NA	TRBV12-3/TRBV12-4	14	CASGDLTDNYGYTF	TGTGCCAGCGGGGATTTGACAGATAACTATGGCTACACCTTC
TRBJ2-7	NA	few	TRBV6-5	13	CASSSIDRYEQYF	TGTGCCAGCAGTTCTATCGACAGATACGAGCAGTACTTC
TRBJ2-7	TRBD1	few	TRBV24-1	15	CATSDPRQGGYEQYF	TGTGCCACCAGTGATCCTCGACAGGGGGGCTACGAGCAGTACTTC
TRBJ2-1	TRBD2	NA	TRBV4-3	19	CASSQEPGSGGPRDNKQFF	TGCGCCAGCAGCCAAGAGCCGGGCAGCGGGGGGCCCCGCGATAACAAGCAGTTCTTC
TRBJ2-1	NA	once	TRBV20-1	14	CSARDDRMNNEQFF	TGCAGTGCTAGAGACGACAGGATGAACAATGAGCAGTTCTTC
TRBJ2-7	NA	NA	TRBV7-2	16	CASSLTQGPSSYEQYF	TGTGCCAGCAGCTTAACCCAGGGGCCGAGCTCCTACGAGCAGTACTTC
TRBJ1-5	NA	NA	TRBV20-1	16	CSALDPNGLSNQPQHF	TGCAGTGCCCTGGACCCGAACGGTCTTAGCAATCAGCCCCAGCATTTT
TRBJ2-7	NA	NA	TRBV28	15	CASSFDSKGLYEQYF	TGTGCCAGCAGTTTCGACTCAAAGGGGCTATACGAGCAGTACTTC
TRBJ1-6	NA	few	TRBV7-2	16	CASSLRSGTRDSPLHF	TGTGCCAGCAGCTTAAGATCCGGGACAAGGGATTCACCCCTCCACTTT
TRBJ1-6	NA	NA	TRBV7-9	14	CASSLVRTDSPLHF	TGTGCCAGCAGCCTCGTACGTACGGATTCACCCCTCCACTTT
TRBJ2-7	NA	once	TRBV12-3/TRBV12-4	12	CASSLFLEEQYF	TGTGCCAGCAGTTTATTCTTAGAGGAGCAGTACTTC
TRBJ1-1	NA	NA	TRBV2	14	CASSDGTLNTEAFF	TGTGCCAGCAGTGATGGGACACTGAACACTGAAGCTTTCTTT
TRBJ2-7	TRBD2	NA	TRBV2	13	CASSAGGVSEQYF	TGTGCCAGCAGTGCGGGGGGGGTGAGTGAGCAGTACTTC
TRBJ1-2	NA	NA	TRBV6-1	14	CASTEGPNPYGYTF	TGTGCCAGCACCGAGGGCCCCAACCCCTATGGCTACACCTTC
TRBJ1-5	NA	few	TRBV19	12	CASIGGNQPQHF	TGTGCCAGTATTGGGGGCAATCAGCCCCAGCATTTT
TRBJ2-4	NA	few	TRBV12-3/TRBV12-4	15	CASSPRWLLKNIQYF	TGTGCCAGCAGTCCCCGGTGGTTGCTCAAAAACATTCAGTACTTC
TRBJ2-7	NA	NA	TRBV7-9	16	CASSFKAPWGSYEQYF	TGTGCCAGCAGCTTCAAGGCCCCCTGGGGCTCCTACGAGCAGTACTTC
TRBJ1-1	NA	NA	TRBV28	16	CASSPGLPLMNTEAFF	TGTGCCAGCAGTCCTGGATTACCTCTAATGAACACTGAAGCTTTCTTT
TRBJ1-2	NA	many	TRBV12-3/TRBV12-4	13	CASRPWGRIGYTF	TGTGCCAGCAGACCTTGGGGGCGTATTGGCTACACCTTC
TRBJ1-1	NA	few	TRBV28	12	CASSLEATEAFF	TGTGCCAGCAGTTTAGAAGCCACTGAAGCTTTCTTT
TRBJ1-1	TRBD1	NA	TRBV7-2	14	CASSTTGQGTEAFF	TGTGCCAGCAGTACAACGGGACAGGGGACTGAAGCTTTCTTT
TRBJ2-3	NA	NA	TRBV9	14	CVSSPGLTTDTQYF	TGTGTCAGCAGCCCCGGACTTACCACAGATACGCAGTATTTT
TRBJ2-3	TRBD1	few	TRBV5-1	19	CASSLRTGGLSIRTDTQYF	TGCGCCAGCAGCTTGCGGACAGGGGGCCTCTCGATCCGCACAGATACGCAGTATTTT
TRBJ2-7	TRBD1	NA	TRBV20-1	14	CSARARDRSYEQYF	TGCAGTGCTAGAGCCAGGGACAGGAGCTACGAGCAGTACTTC
TRBJ1-6	NA	few	TRBV7-3	15	CASRTQTGIDSPLHF	TGTGCCAGCAGGACCCAGACCGGGATAGATTCACCCCTCCACTTT
TRBJ1-1	TRBD1	NA	TRBV29-1	14	CSVEIGQGGTEAFF	TGCAGCGTCGAGATTGGACAGGGCGGTACTGAAGCTTTCTTT
TRBJ2-7	NA	few	TRBV12-3/TRBV12-4	12	CASSLMNYEQYF	TGTGCCAGCAGTCTTATGAACTACGAGCAGTACTTC
TRBJ1-2	TRBD1	NA	TRBV5-6	14	CASSRDRDLDGYTF	TGTGCCAGCAGCCGGGACAGGGACTTAGATGGCTACACCTTC
TRBJ2-1	NA	few	TRBV10-3	12	CAISENEDEQFF	TGTGCCATCAGTGAGAATGAGGATGAGCAGTTCTTC
TRBJ2-1	NA	NA	TRBV11-3	14	CASSLRSGHNEHFF	TGTGCCAGCAGCTTAAGGTCAGGGCACAATGAGCACTTTTTC
TRBJ1-2	TRBD1	NA	TRBV20-1	13	CSAMDRTNYGYTF	TGCAGTGCTATGGACAGGACCAACTATGGCTACACCTTC
TRBJ2-7	NA	NA	TRBV14	13	CASSLSGSFEQYF	TGTGCCAGCAGCCTATCCGGGTCCTTCGAGCAGTACTTC
TRBJ2-5	NA	once	TRBV7-9	18	CASSWLGSSGGNQETQYF	TGTGCCAGCAGCTGGCTGGGATCTTCGGGGGGCAATCAAGAGACCCAGTACTTC
TRBJ1-5	NA	few	TRBV7-2	16	CASSLFQADVHQPQHF	TGTGCCAGCAGCTTGTTTCAAGCGGACGTCCATCAGCCCCAGCATTTT
TRBJ1-2	NA	once	TRBV10-3	13	CAIRLTEDYGHTF	TGTGCCATTCGCTTAACAGAGGACTATGGCCACACCTTC
TRBJ2-1	NA	few	TRBV7-8	13	CASSSGSHNEQFF	TGTGCCAGCAGCTCAGGAAGCCACAATGAGCAGTTCTTC
TRBJ1-2	NA	NA	TRBV29-1	13	CSVEGGATYGYTF	TGCAGCGTTGAGGGAGGGGCGACCTATGGCTACACCTTC
TRBJ1-1	TRBD1	once	TRBV10-3	14	CAIRGTGVNTEAFF	TGTGCCATCAGGGGGACAGGGGTGAACACTGAAGCTTTCTTT
TRBJ2-2	TRBD2	NA	TRBV4-1	17	CASSQVRAGVSTGELFF	TGCGCCAGCAGCCAAGTTCGAGCGGGGGTATCCACCGGGGAGCTGTTTTTT
TRBJ2-1	TRBD1	NA	TRBV14	16	CASSTQQGASYNEQFF	TGTGCCAGCAGCACCCAACAGGGGGCCAGCTACAATGAGCAGTTCTTC
TRBJ2-5	TRBD1	NA	TRBV7-9	15	CASSLTGDYQETQYF	TGTGCCAGCAGCTTGACAGGGGACTACCAAGAGACCCAGTACTTC
TRBJ2-1	TRBD2	few	TRBV7-9	15	CASSLASGAYNEQFF	TGTGCCAGCAGCTTAGCGAGCGGGGCGTACAATGAGCAGTTCTTC
TRBJ2-7	NA	NA	TRBV7-9	17	CASSSLRAGISGYEQYF	TGTGCCAGCAGCTCGCTTAGGGCCGGGATCTCAGGATACGAGCAGTACTTC
TRBJ1-6	NA	few	TRBV4-2	15	CASSQDGDPNSPLHF	TGTGCCAGCAGCCAAGATGGGGACCCTAATTCACCCCTCCACTTT
TRBJ2-7	NA	NA	TRBV2	14	CASSKTDHSYEQYF	TGTGCCAGCAGTAAGACAGACCACTCCTACGAGCAGTACTTC
TRBJ1-2	TRBD1	NA	TRBV4-1	17	CASSQERDRGFLYGYTF	TGCGCCAGCAGCCAAGAACGGGACAGGGGGTTCCTCTATGGCTACACCTTC
TRBJ2-7	TRBD2	NA	TRBV7-2	18	CASSLTMSSGGLNIEQYF	TGTGCCAGCAGCTTAACGATGTCTAGCGGGGGATTGAACATTGAGCAGTACTTC
TRBJ2-5	NA	NA	TRBV6-5	15	CANSYGFGDGETQYF	TGTGCCAACAGTTATGGTTTTGGGGATGGGGAGACCCAGTACTTC
TRBJ2-7	NA	NA	TRBV29-1	15	CSVGQTDSDPYEQYF	TGCAGCGTTGGCCAGACAGACTCCGACCCCTACGAGCAGTACTTC
TRBJ1-5	NA	NA	TRBV15	16	CATSRVTGWRNQPQHF	TGTGCCACCAGCAGAGTGACAGGATGGAGGAATCAGCCCCAGCATTTT
TRBJ2-5	TRBD2	many	TRBV20-1	13	CSFRGEGRETQYF	TGCAGCTTTCGCGGGGAGGGGAGAGAGACCCAGTACTTC
TRBJ2-3	TRBD2	NA	TRBV20-1	17	CSARDRSGGGGGLTQYF	TGCAGTGCTAGAGATCGAAGCGGGGGCGGGGGTGGTTTGACGCAGTATTTT
TRBJ2-3	NA	few	TRBV9	13	CASSGAMTDTQYF	TGTGCCAGCAGCGGCGCTATGACAGATACGCAGTATTTT
TRBJ2-3	TRBD2	NA	TRBV7-2	15	CASSPGLVITDTQYF	TGTGCCAGCAGCCCCGGACTAGTGATCACAGATACGCAGTATTTT